The sequence of this T cell receptor (beta chain) was determined in a study of T cell clonality in common variable immunodeficiency. The CDR3 consists of 15 residues. V gave up 2 bases and J gave up 3 bases, with 12 bases separating them. Germline V gene data show CDR1 as SGHDT and CDR2 as YYEEEE. Some clones are missing from TCRdb's copy, which holds only in-frame ones; the method was immunoSEQ multiplex PCR. The data show tens of thousands of clones, with none appearing a single time. In its sample, this clone was seen many times. The read gets to within 3 residues of the CDR3 end, and the germline J gene fills in the rest. Blood samples were heparinized, roughly 5 to 8 ml per donor.

Sequences were obtained from peripheral blood mononuclear cells. This TCR was sampled from a person aged 18 to 70 in good health. V gene TRBV5-6 combines with J gene TRBJ1-5; weak D call: TRBD1 (6 bases). Incomplete CDR3 DNA: TGTGCCAGCAGCTTCTCCGGACAGTTCAATCAGCCC. Translation gives CASSFSGQFNQP. The full-length CDR3 reads as CASSFSGQFNQPQHF.